This T cell receptor beta chain was sequenced during a study of T cell responses to AZD1222 COVID-19 vaccine. Germline values: CDR1 SGHRS, CDR2 YFSETQ. The junction had 10 bases not matched to a gene; V was cut back by 3 bases and J by 6 bases. The CDR3 loop spans 15 amino acids. Details on this clone: As yet, its antigen is unknown.

Study outcomes and limitations: A mostly white British donor set with more females was recruited, and clonal diversity was possibly underestimated. The study found vaccine-associated CD4 TCRs spanning spike, dominant at 160-218 and 743-854. Per reports, nearly half of all spike-specific TCRs target regions that are unmutated in variants. Receipt of two AZD1222 doses was followed by a rise in Spike-specific TCR breadth and depth.

Repertoires were generated with immunoSEQ multiplex PCR, while TCRdb's copy carries only in-frame clones and drops some. The table lists roughly 56,000 clones, roughly 85% of them singletons. The genes are TRBV5-1 and TRBJ2-7; the match to TRBD1 covers 9 bases. This clonotype was sampled from an adult in good health. The material was peripheral blood, obtained on day 0 of AZD1222 vaccination. The CDR3 region is CASSSKTGGEGEQYF. Written as DNA, the CDR3 is TGCGCCAGCAGCTCTAAGACAGGGGGAGAGGGCGAGCAGTACTTC.